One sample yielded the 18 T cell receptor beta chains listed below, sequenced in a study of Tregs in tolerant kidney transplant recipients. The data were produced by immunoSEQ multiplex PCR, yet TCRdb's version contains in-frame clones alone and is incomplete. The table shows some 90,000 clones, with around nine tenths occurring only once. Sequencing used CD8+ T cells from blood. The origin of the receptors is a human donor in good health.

The CDR3 loop reads CASSQDAGGYEQYF. CDR3 DNA: TGTGCCAGCAGCCAAGACGCAGGGGGCTACGAGCAGTACTTC. This chain joins TRBV4-2 and TRBJ2-7, with 7 bases that match TRBD1. The CDR3 totals 14 residues. Germline trimming cut 0 bases from V and 3 bases from J; bases unmatched to any gene: 2. Germline V gene lookup returns CDR1 LGHNA and CDR2 YNFKEQ.

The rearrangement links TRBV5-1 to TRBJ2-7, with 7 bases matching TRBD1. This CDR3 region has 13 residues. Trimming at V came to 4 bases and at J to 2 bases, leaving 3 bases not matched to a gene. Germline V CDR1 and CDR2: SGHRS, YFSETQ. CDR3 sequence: CASSPGTAYEQYF. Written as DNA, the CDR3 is TGCGCCAGCAGCCCGGGGACAGCCTACGAGCAGTACTTC.

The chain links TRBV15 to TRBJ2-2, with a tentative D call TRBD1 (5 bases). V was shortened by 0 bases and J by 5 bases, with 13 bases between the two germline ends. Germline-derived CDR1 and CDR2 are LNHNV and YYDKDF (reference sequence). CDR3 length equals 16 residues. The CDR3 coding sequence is TGTGCCACCAGCAGAGATTCCATTAGGGGTACCGGGGAGCTGTTTTTT. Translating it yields CATSRDSIRGTGELFF.

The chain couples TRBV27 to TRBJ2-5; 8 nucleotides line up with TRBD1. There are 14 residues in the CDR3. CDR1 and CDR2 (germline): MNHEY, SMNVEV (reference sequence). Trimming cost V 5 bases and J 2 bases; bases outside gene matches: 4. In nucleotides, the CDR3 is TGTGCCAGCAGTCCCCGGACAGGGCAAGAGACCCAGTACTTC. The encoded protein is CASSPRTGQETQYF.

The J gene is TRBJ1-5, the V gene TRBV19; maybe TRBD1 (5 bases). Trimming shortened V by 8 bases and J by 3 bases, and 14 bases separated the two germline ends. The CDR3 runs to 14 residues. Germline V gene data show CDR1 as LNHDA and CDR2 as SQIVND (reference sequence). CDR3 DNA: TGTGCCAGTTCCAGGGTAGGGGTCAATCAGCCCCAGCATTTT. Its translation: CASSRVGVNQPQHF.

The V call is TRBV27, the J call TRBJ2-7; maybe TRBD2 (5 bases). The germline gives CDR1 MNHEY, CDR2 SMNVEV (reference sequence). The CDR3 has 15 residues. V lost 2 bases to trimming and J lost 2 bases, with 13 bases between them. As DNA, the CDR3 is TGTGCCAGCAGTTTAGGTCCCGGGGAAACCTACGAGCAGTACTTC. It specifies CASSLGPGETYEQYF.

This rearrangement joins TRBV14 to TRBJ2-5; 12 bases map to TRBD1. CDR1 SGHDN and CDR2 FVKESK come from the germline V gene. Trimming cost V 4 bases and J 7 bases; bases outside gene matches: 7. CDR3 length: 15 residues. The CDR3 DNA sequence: TGTGCCAGCAGCCTGGGACAGGGGGCATTGGCGACCCAGTACTTC. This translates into CASSLGQGALATQYF.

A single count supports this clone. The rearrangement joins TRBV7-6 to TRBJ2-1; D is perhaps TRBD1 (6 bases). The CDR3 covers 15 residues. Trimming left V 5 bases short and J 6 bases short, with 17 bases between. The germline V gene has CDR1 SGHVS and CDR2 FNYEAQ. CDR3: CASSLRLGAANEQFF. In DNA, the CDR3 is TGTGCCAGCAGCCTGAGGCTGGGGGCTGCCAATGAGCAGTTCTTC.

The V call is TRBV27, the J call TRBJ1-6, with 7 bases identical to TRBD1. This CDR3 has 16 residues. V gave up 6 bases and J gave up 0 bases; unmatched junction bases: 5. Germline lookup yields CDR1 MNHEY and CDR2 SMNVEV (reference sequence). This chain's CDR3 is CASSTGASSYNSPLHF. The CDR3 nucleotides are TGTGCCAGCAGCACAGGGGCCAGCTCCTATAATTCACCCCTCCACTTT.

CDR3 sequence (DNA): TGTGCCAGCAAGCCAGGGGGGGGTTATGGCTACACCTTC. As protein: CASKPGGGYGYTF. V is TRBV27 and J is TRBJ1-2; 7 bases fit TRBD1. Germline CDR1 MNHEY, CDR2 SMNVEV (reference sequence). V shed 7 bases, J shed 5 bases, and the junction held 7 bases outside the gene matches. The CDR3 runs to 13 residues.

CDR3 sequence: CASSSRLDEQYF. As DNA, the CDR3 is TGTGCCAGCAGCTCCCGGTTGGACGAGCAGTACTTC. The J gene is TRBJ2-7, the V gene TRBV13; no reliable D call. The CDR3 runs 12 residues. V lost 4 bases, J lost 5 bases, and 9 bases lay in between. Per the germline V gene, CDR1 is PRHDT and CDR2 is FYEKMQ (reference sequence).

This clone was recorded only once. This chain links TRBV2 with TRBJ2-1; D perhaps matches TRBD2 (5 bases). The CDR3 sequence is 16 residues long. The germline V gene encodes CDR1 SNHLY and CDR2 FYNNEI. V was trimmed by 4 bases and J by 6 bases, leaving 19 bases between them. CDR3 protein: CASSVVVGIPSNEQFF. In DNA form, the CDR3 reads TGTGCCAGCAGTGTGGTTGTCGGGATACCGTCCAATGAGCAGTTCTTC. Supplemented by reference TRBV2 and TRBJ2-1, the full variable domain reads EPEVTQTPSHQVTQMGQEVILRCVPISNHLYFYWYRQILGQKVEFLVSFYNNEISEKSEIFDDQFSVERPDGSNFTLKIRSTKLEDSAMYFCASSVVVGIPSNEQFFGPGTRLTVL.

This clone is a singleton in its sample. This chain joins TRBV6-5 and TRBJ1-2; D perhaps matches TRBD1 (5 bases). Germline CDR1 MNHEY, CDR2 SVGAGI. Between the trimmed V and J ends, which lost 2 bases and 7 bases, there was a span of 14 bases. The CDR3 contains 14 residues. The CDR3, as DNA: TGTGCCAGCAGTTACCGGGGCGCGGCGGCTGGCTACACCTTC. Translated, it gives CASSYRGAAAGYTF.

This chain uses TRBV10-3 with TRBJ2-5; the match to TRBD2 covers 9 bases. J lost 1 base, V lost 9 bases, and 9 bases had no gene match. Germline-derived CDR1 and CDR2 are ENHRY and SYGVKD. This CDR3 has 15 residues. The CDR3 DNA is TGTGCCATTTCGCGGACTAGCGCTATCCAAGAGACCCAGTACTTC. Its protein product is CAISRTSAIQETQYF.

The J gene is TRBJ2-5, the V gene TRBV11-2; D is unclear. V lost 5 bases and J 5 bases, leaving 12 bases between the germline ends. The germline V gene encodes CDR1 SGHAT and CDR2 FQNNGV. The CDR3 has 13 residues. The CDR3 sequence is CASSAKLWETQYF. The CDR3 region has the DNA TGTGCCAGCAGCGCAAAGCTCTGGGAGACCCAGTACTTC.

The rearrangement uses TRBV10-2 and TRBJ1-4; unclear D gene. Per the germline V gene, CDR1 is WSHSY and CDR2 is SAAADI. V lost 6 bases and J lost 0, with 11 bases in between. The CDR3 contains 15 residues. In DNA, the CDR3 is TGCGCCAGCAGCGGACGGGTTGCAACTAATGAAAAACTGTTTTTT. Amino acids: CASSGRVATNEKLFF.

This chain's CDR3 is CASSLDQGNTEAFF. The CDR3 nucleotides are TGTGCCAGCAGCTTGGATCAGGGGAACACTGAAGCTTTCTTT. The rearrangement links TRBV7-9 to TRBJ1-1; D might be TRBD1 (5 bases). The CDR3 contains 14 residues. From germline, CDR1 is SEHNR and CDR2 FQNEAQ (reference sequence). Trimming cost V 3 bases and J 1 base, with 9 bases left between them.

Here the CDR3 reads CASSESAAYGYTF. CDR3 nucleotides: TGCGCCAGCAGTGAGTCGGCAGCATATGGCTACACCTTC. V and J are TRBV10-1 and TRBJ1-2; D is uncertain. V gave up 0 bases and J gave up 5 bases, with 7 bases separating them. Germline CDR1 reads WNHNN; CDR2 reads SYGVQD (reference sequence). This CDR3 has 13 residues.